The present entry profiles one T cell receptor beta chain with its context. Its antigen is currently not known. No much larger clone is present one base from it, and per-base qualities are unavailable. The sample comes from a study of blood T cell repertoires in COVID-19 (dated by TCRdb to the early 2020s). Regarding the complete study: The collaborator samples originated in the United States, Italy and Spain and spanned the acute and convalescent phases of COVID-19. The material from the prospective study consisted of cDNA or gDNA derived from T cells, B-cell-depleted T cells, or PBMCs. The dataset comprised deeply sampled blood TCRbeta repertoires from subjects exposed to, actively infected with, or recovered from COVID-19. The repertoires were released in a freely available public database intended as a resource for research on the immune response to SARS-CoV-2. The samples were drawn from the first 160 participants of the ongoing ImmuneRACE study and from 1,254 subjects provided by 6 global collaborators. A de-identified subject ID, COVID-19 status, age in years and sex were almost always included in the sample metadata. HLA class I and class II types, where available, came from metadata supplied by the sample provider rather than from assay-based typing. General conclusions and limits of the study: How much clinical and demographic metadata was included differed by source and by participant, and the metadata was provided uncurated.

The collaborating institutions used their own protocols to collect whole blood in K2EDTA tubes. For TCRbeta analysis, collaborators shipped samples in one of three forms: frozen whole blood, isolated PBMCs, or DNA extracted from either of those sample types. From the cysteine up to the phenylalanine, the CDR3 has a length of 16 residues. The kept DNA is CDR3 alone, 48 bases in frame from the first base. TCRbeta CDR3 regions were amplified from genomic DNA using the immunoSEQ Assay, a bias-controlled multiplex PCR. Concerning the study's data processing: The number of nucleated cells in each sample was estimated from the amplification of reference gene primers within the assay. To quantify the absolute abundance of each unique TCRbeta CDR3 rearrangement, sequence reads were collapsed and filtered. For each sample, productive Simpson clonality was calculated as the square root of Simpson's diversity index across productive rearrangements. TCRdb holds this immuneACCESS table with in-frame rearrangements only. Some clones are missing; in checked studies, unresolved V genes explain under half, and the rest has no known cause. That table supplies the V and J calls and clone size; D and trimming were determined from the DNA. Present in this sample are 20,000 to 25,000 clones, approximately 83% of which were seen just once. The ten largest clones represent around 23% of the sample.

Sequencing input: peripheral blood. The V and J segments used are TRBV21-1 and TRBJ2-1; no DNA check was done on the table's D call, TRBD1. TRBV21-1 is classified as a pseudogene. The TCR sequence derives from a man aged 80 or over with active or convalescent COVID-19. The sequence in DNA is TGTGCCAGCAGCAAAATCAAGGGGGTAGGAGAGAATGAGCAGTTCTTC. This sequence encodes CASSKIKGVGENEQFF.